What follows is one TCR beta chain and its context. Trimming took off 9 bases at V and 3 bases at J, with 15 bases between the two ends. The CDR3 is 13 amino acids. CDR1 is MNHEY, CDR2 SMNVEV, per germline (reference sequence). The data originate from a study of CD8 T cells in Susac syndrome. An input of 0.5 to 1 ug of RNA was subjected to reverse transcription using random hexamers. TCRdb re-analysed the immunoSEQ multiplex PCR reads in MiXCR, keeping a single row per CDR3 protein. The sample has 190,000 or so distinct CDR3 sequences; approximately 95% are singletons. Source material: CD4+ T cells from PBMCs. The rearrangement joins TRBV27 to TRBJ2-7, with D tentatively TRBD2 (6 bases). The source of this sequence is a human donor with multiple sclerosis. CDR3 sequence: CASSGVLGYEQYF. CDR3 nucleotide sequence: TGTGCCAGTTCGGGAGTGTTGGGCTACGAGCAGTACTTC.